These T cell receptor beta chains were read from a single sample in a study of identical twins. TCRdb used MiXCR to reprocess the 5' RACE reads, holding one entry per CDR3 protein. The data contain about 720,000 distinct CDR3 sequences, 15% to 20% of them singletons. These data also formed part of another study, on T cells expressing NK-cell markers.

Material for sequencing was PBMCs. All receptors derive from a woman between 18 and 29 years old in good health. The CDR3 runs from the conserved cysteine through the conserved F or W. Fields, in order: V gene, D gene, clone size, J gene, CDR3 protein, CDR3 DNA. The D gene is left open where the match is weak. Not all rows give a size; the values are once, few, many and, for expanded clones, a class.

>TRBV20-1|NA|many|TRBJ1-5
CSARDNSNQPQHF
TGCAGTGCTAGAGATAATAGCAATCAGCCCCAGCATTTT
>TRBV7-9|NA|NA|TRBJ1-1
CAAISGRTEAFF
TGTGCCGCCATTTCGGGGCGGACTGAAGCTTTCTTT
>TRBV20-1|NA|few|TRBJ1-1
CSAHSLNTEAFF
TGCAGTGCCCATAGTCTGAACACTGAAGCTTTCTTT
>TRBV20-1|NA|few|TRBJ2-1
CSVWGEWDNEQFF
TGCAGTGTCTGGGGCGAATGGGACAATGAGCAGTTCTTC
>TRBV20-1|NA|few|TRBJ2-7
CSESTPGHSSYEQYF
TGCAGTGAGTCCACCCCGGGACACAGCTCCTACGAGCAGTACTTC
>TRBV7-2|NA|NA|TRBJ2-5
CASSSSNLWKTQYF
TGTGCCAGCAGCTCGTCTAACTTGTGGAAGACCCAGTACTTC
>TRBV20-1|NA|few|TRBJ2-7
CSAWRGGGEEQYF
TGCAGTGCTTGGAGGGGGGGTGGAGAAGAGCAGTACTTC
>TRBV12-3/TRBV12-4|NA|few|TRBJ2-2
CASSLARGDFHTGELFF
TGTGCCAGCAGTTTAGCGCGCGGAGACTTTCACACCGGGGAGCTGTTTTTT
>TRBV5-1|NA|few|TRBJ2-7
CASSPEHVSYEQYF
TGCGCCAGCAGCCCTGAACACGTTTCCTACGAGCAGTACTTC
>TRBV12-3/TRBV12-4|NA|NA|TRBJ2-3
CASRAIAPDTQYF
TGTGCCAGCAGAGCGATAGCGCCAGATACGCAGTATTTT
>TRBV6-5|NA|NA|TRBJ2-1
CASSSTEGNEQFF
TGTGCCAGCAGTTCCACGGAGGGCAATGAGCAGTTCTTC
>TRBV5-1|TRBD1|many|TRBJ2-2
CASSLGGQGPQGELFF
TGCGCCAGCAGCTTGGGAGGACAGGGCCCTCAAGGGGAGCTGTTTTTT
>TRBV6-4|NA|few|TRBJ2-1
CASSEYGTDNEQFF
TGTGCCAGCAGTGAGTACGGGACTGACAATGAGCAGTTCTTC
>TRBV20-1|TRBD2|NA|TRBJ2-1
CSARVHGPSGYNEQFF
TGCAGTGCTAGAGTACATGGGCCTAGCGGCTACAATGAGCAGTTCTTC
>TRBV6-5|NA|few|TRBJ2-5
CASSYSSGHGKETQYF
TGTGCCAGCAGTTACTCGTCGGGACATGGGAAAGAGACCCAGTACTTC
>TRBV10-3|NA|few|TRBJ1-5
CAISRGEGSNQPQHF
TGTGCCATCAGTAGGGGAGAGGGTAGCAATCAGCCCCAGCATTTT
>TRBV20-1|NA|few|TRBJ2-7
CSARESQGGYEQYF
TGCAGTGCTAGAGAAAGCCAGGGAGGTTACGAGCAGTACTTC
>TRBV5-1|TRBD2|NA|TRBJ2-5
CASRPSGGIQETQYF
TGCGCCAGCAGACCTAGCGGGGGCATCCAAGAGACCCAGTACTTC
>TRBV6-1|NA|many|TRBJ2-7
CASRRALSYEQYF
TGTGCCAGCAGGAGGGCCCTTTCCTACGAGCAGTACTTC
>TRBV5-1|NA|few|TRBJ2-3
CASSLRTGLSSTDTQYF
TGCGCCAGCAGCTTGCGAACAGGGCTTTCTAGCACAGATACGCAGTATTTT
>TRBV3-1|TRBD2|few|TRBJ2-3
CASRRTSGGETQYF
TGTGCCAGCAGGCGGACTAGCGGGGGGGAGACGCAGTATTTT
>TRBV3-1|NA|NA|TRBJ2-7
CASSQATGYEQYF
TGTGCCAGCAGCCAAGCCACCGGGTACGAGCAGTACTTC
>TRBV6-5|NA|NA|TRBJ2-4
CASSYSDRSIKNIQYF
TGTGCCAGCAGTTACTCCGACAGGAGCATTAAAAACATTCAGTACTTC
>TRBV5-5|NA|few|TRBJ1-5
CASTSHGGSQPQHF
TGTGCCAGCACCTCCCACGGGGGCAGTCAGCCCCAGCATTTT
>TRBV20-1|NA|NA|TRBJ2-3
CSARAGVTDTQYF
TGCAGTGCTAGAGCGGGAGTCACAGATACGCAGTATTTT
>TRBV4-2|NA|NA|TRBJ1-5
CASSPRAPQPQHF
TGTGCCAGCAGTCCTCGGGCTCCTCAGCCCCAGCATTTT
>TRBV9|TRBD2|few|TRBJ2-5
CASSTRSPILAGGPKETQYF
TGTGCCAGCAGCACCCGTAGCCCCATCTTAGCGGGGGGGCCGAAAGAGACCCAGTACTTC
>TRBV9|NA|few|TRBJ2-7
CASSAIGGGEQYF
TGTGCCAGCAGCGCCATTGGTGGGGGTGAGCAGTACTTC
>TRBV12-3/TRBV12-4|NA|NA|TRBJ1-1
CASSASTGLEAFF
TGTGCCAGCAGTGCATCGACAGGCCTTGAAGCTTTCTTT
>TRBV7-9|TRBD1|NA|TRBJ1-2
CASSSNQGDGYTF
TGTGCCAGCAGCTCCAACCAGGGGGATGGCTACACCTTC
>TRBV9|NA|NA|TRBJ2-6
CASSAGGVAPLGANVLTF
TGTGCCAGCAGCGCCGGAGGGGTGGCCCCCCTAGGGGCCAACGTCCTGACTTTC
>TRBV4-2|NA|NA|TRBJ2-5
CAMSPGLQETQYF
TGTGCCATGAGCCCCGGGCTCCAAGAGACCCAGTACTTC
>TRBV10-3|NA|few|TRBJ1-1
CAISSQGMNTEAFF
TGTGCCATCTCCTCGCAAGGGATGAACACTGAAGCTTTCTTT
>TRBV6-1|TRBD2|few|TRBJ2-1
CASSPRLAGEYNEQFF
TGTGCCAGCAGTCCCAGACTAGCGGGAGAGTACAATGAGCAGTTCTTC
>TRBV4-2|TRBD2|NA|TRBJ2-1
CASSLGTSGVNNEQFF
TGTGCCAGCAGCCTTGGGACTAGCGGGGTTAACAATGAGCAGTTCTTC
>TRBV9|TRBD2|NA|TRBJ2-5
CASSGGGRQETQYF
TGTGCCAGCAGCGGCGGGGGACGTCAAGAGACCCAGTACTTC